The sequence of this T cell receptor (beta chain) was determined in a study of shared clonotypes between healthy human individuals. V dropped 3 bases and J dropped 5; count of bases not matched to a gene: 1. This CDR3 spans 15 amino acids. CDR1 and CDR2 (germline): SNHLY, FYNNEI. Clones were sequenced by immunoSEQ multiplex PCR, and TCRdb holds only the in-frame ones, with some missing. This table holds under 650,000 clones, around 96% found once. The TCR originated in a woman between 25 and 40 years old in good health. The chain carries TRBV2 and TRBJ2-2, with 12 bases lining up with TRBD2. Sequencing was carried out using naive CD4+ T cells sorted from blood. As for subset: CD45RA+ positively selected. CDR3 bases: TGTGCCAGCAGTGATGGGACTAGCGGGACCGGGGAGCTGTTTTTT. Translating gives CASSDGTSGTGELFF. The complete variable domain, with remaining parts taken from reference TRBV2 and TRBJ2-2, reads EPEVTQTPSHQVTQMGQEVILRCVPISNHLYFYWYRQILGQKVEFLVSFYNNEISEKSEIFDDQFSVERPDGSNFTLKIRSTKLEDSAMYFCASSDGTSGTGELFFGEGSRLTVL.